The rows below give T cell receptor beta chains drawn from one sample of a study of T cell responses to AZD1222 COVID-19 vaccine. Using immunoSEQ multiplex PCR, the repertoire was profiled, and TCRdb retains in-frame clones only, with some absent. The sample lists 150,000 to 200,000 clones; approximately 94% were seen once. This sample comprised peripheral blood, obtained on day 0 of AZD1222 vaccination. The receptors stem from an adult in good health. CDR3s include the opening cysteine and the closing phenylalanine or tryptophan. A D gene is named only where the DNA matches it firmly. Clone sizes are given selectively: once, few, many, or a class where the clone is expanded.

v_call	d_call	j_call	clone_size	cdr3_nt	cdr3_aa
TRBV7-6	NA	TRBJ2-1	NA	TGTGCCAGCAGCTCGCTAAGACCGGGAGAGGATGAGCAGTTCTTC	CASSSLRPGEDEQFF
TRBV5-1	NA	TRBJ2-7	NA	TGCGCCAGCAGCTTGGACGGCTACGAGCAGTACTTC	CASSLDGYEQYF
TRBV6-1	NA	TRBJ2-3	NA	TGTGCCAGCAGTGTAGCGCTTACGCAGTATTTT	CASSVALTQYF
TRBV19	NA	TRBJ1-1	NA	TGTGCCAGTAGTATAGTAGGGGCGCCGAACACTGAAGCTTTCTTT	CASSIVGAPNTEAFF
TRBV6-5	NA	TRBJ2-1	NA	TGTGCCAGCAGTCGGGGACGGAGCAATGAGCAGTTCTTC	CASSRGRSNEQFF
TRBV14	NA	TRBJ1-3	NA	TGTGCCAGCAGCCAAGTAGGGGGAGGAAACACCATATATTTT	CASSQVGGGNTIYF
TRBV4-1	NA	TRBJ1-1	NA	TGCGCCAGCAGCCCCGAACCCGCAGGGGCCACTGAAGCTTTCTTT	CASSPEPAGATEAFF
TRBV6-5	NA	TRBJ1-6	NA	TGTGCCGGGCGGCAGGAGGGGAATTCACCCCTCCACTTT	CAGRQEGNSPLHF
TRBV30	NA	TRBJ1-6	NA	TGTGCCTGGAGTGTGGGGATCCGGAATTCACCCCTCCACTTT	CAWSVGIRNSPLHF
TRBV6-1	NA	TRBJ1-3	NA	TGTGCCAGCAGTGAAGTCCGGGGTGGTGGAAACACCATATATTTT	CASSEVRGGGNTIYF
TRBV27	NA	TRBJ1-1	once	TGTGCCAGCAGTTCAGACAGGACGCCAGAATTCGCTGAAGCTTTCTTT	CASSSDRTPEFAEAFF
TRBV18	TRBD2	TRBJ2-7	NA	TGTGCCAGCTCACCACCGGGCGGGAGGATGTACGAGCAGTACTTC	CASSPPGGRMYEQYF
TRBV4-1	NA	TRBJ2-5	NA	TGCGCCAGCAGCCCACGACAGTCTAAAGAGACCCAGTACTTC	CASSPRQSKETQYF
TRBV11-2	NA	TRBJ1-1	once	TGTGCCAGCAGCTTTGTTTTGGACACTGAAGCTTTCTTT	CASSFVLDTEAFF
TRBV7-9	NA	TRBJ2-1	NA	TGTGCCAGCAGCTCGGGGACGCAGCAGTTCTTC	CASSSGTQQFF
TRBV6-5	NA	TRBJ2-3	NA	TGTGCCAGCAGGGGGACTCCCACAGATACGCAGTATTTT	CASRGTPTDTQYF
TRBV19	NA	TRBJ2-2	NA	TGTGCCAGTAGCCCCTCCACGAACACCGGGGAGCTGTTTTTT	CASSPSTNTGELFF
TRBV6-5	NA	TRBJ2-3	NA	TGTGCCAGCAGTTACCGCGTAGAAAGCACAGATACGCAGTATTTT	CASSYRVESTDTQYF
TRBV5-1	NA	TRBJ2-4	NA	TGCGCCAGCAGCCGGGAAAGGGGACGGACCCTCTCGCCGAGAAACATTCAGTACTTC	CASSRERGRTLSPRNIQYF
TRBV10-3	NA	TRBJ2-7	NA	TGTGCCATCAGTGACAGGGCAGAGCAGTACTTC	CAISDRAEQYF
TRBV6-5	NA	TRBJ1-1	NA	TGTGCCAGCAGGACCTCGATGGCTGGGAACACTGAAGCTTTCTTT	CASRTSMAGNTEAFF
TRBV27	NA	TRBJ1-6	once	TGTGCCAGCAGTTTGGGGCAGTCGTCGAATCCCCTCCACTTT	CASSLGQSSNPLHF
TRBV5-1	NA	TRBJ2-7	once	TGCGCCAGCAGCTTGGCCGGGGCCGGGAGCGAGCAGTACTTC	CASSLAGAGSEQYF
TRBV14	NA	TRBJ1-1	NA	TGTGCCAGCAGCGGACGCCGGGGGTCTGGCACTGAAGCTTTCTTT	CASSGRRGSGTEAFF
TRBV5-6	NA	TRBJ2-1	once	TGTGCCAGCAGCTTGGCTGATGAGCAGTTCTTC	CASSLADEQFF
TRBV28	TRBD2	TRBJ2-1	NA	TGTGCCAGCAGTTTATCCTTGACTAGCGGGAGTAGTGAGCAGTTCTTC	CASSLSLTSGSSEQFF
TRBV18	TRBD1	TRBJ2-1	NA	TGTGCCAGCTCACCCGGGACAGGGAACAATGAGCAGTTCTTC	CASSPGTGNNEQFF
TRBV19	NA	TRBJ2-1	NA	TGTGCCAGTAGTACCCCACGGGACGAGAACAATGAGCAGTTCTTC	CASSTPRDENNEQFF
TRBV30	NA	TRBJ1-2	NA	TGTGCCTGGAGTGTACCGAGTGGCTACACCTTC	CAWSVPSGYTF
TRBV13	TRBD2	TRBJ2-3	NA	TGTGCCAGCAGCCGGACTAGCGGCCATACAGATACGCAGTATTTT	CASSRTSGHTDTQYF
TRBV11-2	TRBD1	TRBJ1-1	NA	TGTGCCAGCAGGGAAGACAGGGGCATGAACACTGAAGCTTTCTTT	CASREDRGMNTEAFF
TRBV27	NA	TRBJ1-1	once	TGTGCCAGCAGTTTAATGGGGAGTTCTGAAGCTTTCTTT	CASSLMGSSEAFF
TRBV19	TRBD1	TRBJ2-1	NA	TGTGCCAGTAGTTCCACAGGGGGCAGGTACAATGAGCAGTTCTTC	CASSSTGGRYNEQFF
TRBV18	NA	TRBJ1-3	NA	TGTGCCAGCTCACCACCGGGTGGCTCTGGAAACACCATATATTTT	CASSPPGGSGNTIYF
TRBV4-1	NA	TRBJ1-6	NA	TGCGCCAGCAGCCAAGACGGGACGGAACCCCGGGCACCCCTCCACTTT	CASSQDGTEPRAPLHF
TRBV21-1	NA	TRBJ2-4	NA	TGTGCCAGCAGCAAACAGGGGCAAAGGGATCAGTACTTC	CASSKQGQRDQYF
TRBV14	NA	TRBJ2-3	NA	TGTGCCAGCAGCCAAGCCGGAACGGACAGCAGAATCACAGATACGCAGTATTTT	CASSQAGTDSRITDTQYF
TRBV15	NA	TRBJ1-5	NA	TGTGCCACCAGCAGAGACCGGGACAGCAATCAGCCCCAGCATTTT	CATSRDRDSNQPQHF
TRBV9	NA	TRBJ1-1	few	TGTGCCAGCAGTCCGCAGGTAATGAACACTGAAGCTTTCTTT	CASSPQVMNTEAFF
TRBV27	NA	TRBJ1-1	NA	TGTGCCAGCAGTTTGTCCCCGGCAGGGAGAAACACTGAAGCTTTCTTT	CASSLSPAGRNTEAFF
TRBV11-3	TRBD2	TRBJ2-1	NA	TGTGCCAGCAGCTTAGCTAGCGGGAGCCATGAGCAGTTCTTC	CASSLASGSHEQFF
TRBV1	NA	TRBJ1-6	NA	TGCACCAGCAGCCAAGCCCCCCGGTGGGAAGCCCTCCACTTT	CTSSQAPRWEALHF